This TCR beta chain was documented in a study of T cell repertoires in cytomegalovirus infection. MiXCR was run by TCRdb on the reads, yielding one entry per CDR3 protein. The table has around 230,000 distinct CDR3 sequences, about 38% seen once. This clonotype came up a few times. Its antigen is unidentified. The germline V gene has CDR1 SGHVS and CDR2 FNYEAQ. The CDR3 sequence is 15 residues long. V gave up 5 bases and J gave up 3 bases; unmatched junction bases: 7. Sequencing used CD8+ T cells from cultured PBMCs, obtained from culture after CMV antigen stimulation. The genes are TRBV7-6 and TRBJ1-5, with TRBD1 matching 7 bases. The source is a human donor in good health (CMV status not recorded). Some clones in this sample may be carry-over from other donors' samples. The CDR3 is CASSPQTGPNQPQHF. As DNA, the CDR3 is TGTGCCAGCAGCCCCCAGACAGGGCCCAATCAGCCCCAGCATTTT.